The rows below give T cell receptor beta chains drawn from one sample of a study of T-cell memory formation after mild COVID-19. TCRdb ran MiXCR on the 5' RACE reads and lists one entry per CDR3 protein. The data contain approximately 430,000 distinct CDR3 sequences, 20% to 25% of them singletons. The source material was PBMCs or a T cell subset sorted from them (not recorded which). The receptors shown here come from an adult woman who had mild COVID-19 (a few samples of this study predate the infection). Cell type and time point are not known. Each CDR3 is given without its conserved first and last residue. The D gene is left open where the match is weak.

D,J,V,CDR3
.,TRBJ1-1,TRBV4-2,ASSQDGFLATNTEAF
.,TRBJ1-1,TRBV7-9,ASSLGSGPNTEAF
TRBD1,TRBJ2-7,TRBV12-3/TRBV12-4,ASSPQTGGWNEQY
.,TRBJ1-1,TRBV5-1,ASSQWGPMNTEAF
.,TRBJ2-7,TRBV5-1,ASPAFREQY
.,TRBJ1-1,TRBV12-3/TRBV12-4,ASNTPETDLTEAF
TRBD2,TRBJ2-1,TRBV30,AWSTGTSGGEQF
.,TRBJ2-7,TRBV6-2/TRBV6-3,ASRDRDIAYEQY
TRBD1,TRBJ2-6,TRBV7-9,ASSLASQGAGANVLT
.,TRBJ2-6,TRBV4-1,ASSQVSGGYMT
TRBD2,TRBJ2-3,TRBV4-2,ASSQEGGTSFDTQY
TRBD1,TRBJ1-2,TRBV18,ASSPSGGQGGGYT
TRBD1,TRBJ1-1,TRBV30,AWRDSEAF
.,TRBJ2-3,TRBV4-3,ASSQVATDPSDTQY
TRBD1,TRBJ2-5,TRBV9,ASSVRGGETQY
TRBD1,TRBJ2-5,TRBV20-1,SARTGAQETQY
TRBD2,TRBJ2-7,TRBV24-1,ATSDSGLAKSYEQY
.,TRBJ2-5,TRBV24-1,ATSDSLKTQY
.,TRBJ2-4,TRBV16,ASSQSSGIQY
.,TRBJ2-1,TRBV18,ASSPETVYNEQF
TRBD2,TRBJ2-5,TRBV9,ASSASGGAGETQY
.,TRBJ1-1,TRBV6-5,ASSYGGETEAF
.,TRBJ1-1,TRBV6-2/TRBV6-3,AHGGQNTEAF
TRBD2,TRBJ2-2,TRBV28,ASSIGQLAGDTGELF
TRBD1,TRBJ1-2,TRBV6-6,ASSPDRVDGYT
TRBD2,TRBJ2-1,TRBV11-2,ASSLGRGSHLYNEQF